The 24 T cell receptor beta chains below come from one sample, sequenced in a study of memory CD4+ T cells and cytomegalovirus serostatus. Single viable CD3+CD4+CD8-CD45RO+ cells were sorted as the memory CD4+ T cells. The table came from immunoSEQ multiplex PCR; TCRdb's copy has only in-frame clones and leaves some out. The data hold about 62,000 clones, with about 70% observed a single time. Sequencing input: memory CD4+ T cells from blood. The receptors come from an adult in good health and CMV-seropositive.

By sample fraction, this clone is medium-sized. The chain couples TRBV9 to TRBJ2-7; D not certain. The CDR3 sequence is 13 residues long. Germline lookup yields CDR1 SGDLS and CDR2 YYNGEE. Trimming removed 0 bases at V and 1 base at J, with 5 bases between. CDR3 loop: CASSVAPSYEQYF. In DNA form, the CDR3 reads TGTGCCAGCAGCGTAGCGCCTTCCTACGAGCAGTACTTC.

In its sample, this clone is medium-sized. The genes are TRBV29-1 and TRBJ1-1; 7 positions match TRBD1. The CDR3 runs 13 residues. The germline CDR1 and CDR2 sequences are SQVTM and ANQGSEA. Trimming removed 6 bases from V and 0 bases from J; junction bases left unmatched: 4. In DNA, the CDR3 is TGCAGCGTGATGACAGGGATGAACACTGAAGCTTTCTTT. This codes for CSVMTGMNTEAFF.

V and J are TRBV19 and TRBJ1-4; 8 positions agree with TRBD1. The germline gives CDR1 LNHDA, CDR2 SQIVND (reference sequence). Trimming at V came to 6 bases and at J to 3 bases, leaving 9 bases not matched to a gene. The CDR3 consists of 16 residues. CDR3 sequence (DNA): TGTGCCAGTAGCCAGGGACAGGCCGGGCCTAATGAAAAACTGTTTTTT. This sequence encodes CASSQGQAGPNEKLFF.

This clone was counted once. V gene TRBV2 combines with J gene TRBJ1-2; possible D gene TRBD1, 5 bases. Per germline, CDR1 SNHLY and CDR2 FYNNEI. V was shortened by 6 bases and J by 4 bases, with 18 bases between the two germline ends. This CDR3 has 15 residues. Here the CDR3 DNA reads TGTGCCAGCAGCCTAGAGGGGCAGGGAGTCTATGGCTACACCTTC. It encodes CASSLEGQGVYGYTF.

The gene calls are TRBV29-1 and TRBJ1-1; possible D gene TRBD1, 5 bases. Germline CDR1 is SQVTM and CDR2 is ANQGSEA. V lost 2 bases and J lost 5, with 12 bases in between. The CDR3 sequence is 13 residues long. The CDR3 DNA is TGCAGCGTTGAACGGCAGGGAGGGACTGAAGCTTTCTTT. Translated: CSVERQGGTEAFF.

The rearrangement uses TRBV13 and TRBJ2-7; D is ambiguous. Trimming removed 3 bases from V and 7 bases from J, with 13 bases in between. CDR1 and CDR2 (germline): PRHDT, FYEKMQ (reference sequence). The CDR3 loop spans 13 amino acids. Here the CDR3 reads CASSFIGPGEQYF. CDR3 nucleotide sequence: TGTGCCAGCAGCTTTATAGGCCCTGGAGAGCAGTACTTC.

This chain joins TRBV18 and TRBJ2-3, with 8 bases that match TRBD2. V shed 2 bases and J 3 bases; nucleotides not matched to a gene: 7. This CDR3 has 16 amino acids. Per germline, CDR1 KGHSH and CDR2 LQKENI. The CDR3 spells CASSPGGGIGTDTQYF. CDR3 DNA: TGTGCCAGCTCACCAGGCGGGGGGATCGGGACAGATACGCAGTATTTT.

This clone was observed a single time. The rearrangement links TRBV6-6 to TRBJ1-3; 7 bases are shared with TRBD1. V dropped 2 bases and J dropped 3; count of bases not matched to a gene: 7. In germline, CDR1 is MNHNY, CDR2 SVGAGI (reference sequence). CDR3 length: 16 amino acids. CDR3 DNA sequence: TGTGCCAGCAGTTACGGGAGCTGGACAGGTGGAAACACCATATATTTT. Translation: CASSYGSWTGGNTIYF.

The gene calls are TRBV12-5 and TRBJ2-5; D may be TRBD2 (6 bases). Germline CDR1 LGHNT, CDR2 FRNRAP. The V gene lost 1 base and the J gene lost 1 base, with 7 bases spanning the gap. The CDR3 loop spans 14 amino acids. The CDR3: CASGLAGAQETQYF. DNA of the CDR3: TGTGCTAGTGGTTTGGCGGGAGCCCAAGAGACCCAGTACTTC.

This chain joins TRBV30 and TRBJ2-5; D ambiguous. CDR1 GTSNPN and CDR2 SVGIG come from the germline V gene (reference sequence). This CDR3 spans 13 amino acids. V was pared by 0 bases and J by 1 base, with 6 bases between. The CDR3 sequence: CAWSVYPQETQYF. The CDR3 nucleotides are TGTGCCTGGAGTGTATATCCCCAAGAGACCCAGTACTTC.

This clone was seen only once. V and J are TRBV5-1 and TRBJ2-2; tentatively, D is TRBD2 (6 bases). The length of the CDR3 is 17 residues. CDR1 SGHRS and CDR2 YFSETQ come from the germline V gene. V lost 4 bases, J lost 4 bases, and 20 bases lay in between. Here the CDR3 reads CASSPRMAGGSTGELFF. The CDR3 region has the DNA TGCGCCAGCAGCCCACGGATGGCCGGGGGAAGCACCGGGGAGCTGTTTTTT.

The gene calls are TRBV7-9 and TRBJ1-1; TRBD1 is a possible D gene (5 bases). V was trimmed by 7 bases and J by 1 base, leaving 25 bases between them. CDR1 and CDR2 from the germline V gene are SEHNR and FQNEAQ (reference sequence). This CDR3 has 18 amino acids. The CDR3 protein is CASIYTPGGGSANTEAFF. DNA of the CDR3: TGTGCCAGCATCTACACCCCTGGGGGGGGGAGCGCGAACACTGAAGCTTTCTTT.

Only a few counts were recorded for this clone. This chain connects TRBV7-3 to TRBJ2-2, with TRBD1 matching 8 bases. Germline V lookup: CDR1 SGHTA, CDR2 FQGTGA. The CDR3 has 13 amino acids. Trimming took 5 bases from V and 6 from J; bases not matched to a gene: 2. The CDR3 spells CASSVTGAGELFF. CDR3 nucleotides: TGTGCCAGCAGCGTGACAGGGGCCGGGGAGCTGTTTTTT.

This CDR3 is CASSQDGTGGETQYF. The CDR3 bases are TGTGCCAGCAGCCAAGACGGGACAGGGGGGGAGACCCAGTACTTC. V gene TRBV4-2 combines with J gene TRBJ2-5; 11 positions agree with TRBD1. This CDR3 comprises 15 residues. The germline gives CDR1 LGHNA, CDR2 YNFKEQ. Trimming removed 0 bases from V and 5 bases from J; junction bases left unmatched: 2.

As DNA, the CDR3 is TGTGCCAGCAGCAAAGTGGGGGAGCAGTACTTC. The encoded protein is CASSKVGEQYF. This rearrangement joins TRBV21-1 to TRBJ2-7. TRBV21-1 is designated a pseudogene. The CDR3 has 11 residues.

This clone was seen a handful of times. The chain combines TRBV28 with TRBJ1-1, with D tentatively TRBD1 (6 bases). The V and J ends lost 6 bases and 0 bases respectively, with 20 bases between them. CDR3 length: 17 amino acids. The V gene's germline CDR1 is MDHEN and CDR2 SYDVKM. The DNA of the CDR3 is TGTGCCAGCAGCTCTCTCCGGACAGCTCAAATGAACACTGAAGCTTTCTTT. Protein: CASSSLRTAQMNTEAFF. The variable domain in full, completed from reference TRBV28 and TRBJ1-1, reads DVKVTQSSRYLVKRTGEKVFLECVQDMDHENMFWYRQDPGLGLRLIYFSYDVKMKEKGDIPEGYSVSREKKERFSLILESASTNQTSMYLCASSSLRTAQMNTEAFFGQGTRLTVV.

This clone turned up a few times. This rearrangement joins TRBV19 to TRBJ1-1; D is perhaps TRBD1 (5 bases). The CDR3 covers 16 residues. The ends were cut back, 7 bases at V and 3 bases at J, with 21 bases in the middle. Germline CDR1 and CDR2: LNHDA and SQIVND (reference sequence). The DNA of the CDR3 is TGTGCCAGTACGATGCAGGGCAGACAGTGGGACACTGAAGCTTTCTTT. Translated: CASTMQGRQWDTEAFF.

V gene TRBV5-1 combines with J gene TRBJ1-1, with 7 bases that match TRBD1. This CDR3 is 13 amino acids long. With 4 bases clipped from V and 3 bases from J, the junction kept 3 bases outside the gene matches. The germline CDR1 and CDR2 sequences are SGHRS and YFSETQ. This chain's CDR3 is CASSTQGDTEAFF. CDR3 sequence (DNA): TGCGCCAGCAGCACTCAGGGGGACACTGAAGCTTTCTTT.

The CDR3: CASSLLAALNEQFF. The DNA for the CDR3 is TGTGCCAGCAGCTTGCTAGCTGCCCTGAATGAGCAGTTCTTC. The chain combines TRBV5-6 with TRBJ2-1, with D possibly matching TRBD2 (5 bases). Germline V lookup: CDR1 SGHDT, CDR2 YYEEEE. This CDR3 spans 14 amino acids. Trimming removed 1 base from V and 7 bases from J, with 12 bases in between. Full variable domain (missing parts from reference TRBV5-6 and TRBJ2-1): DAGVTQSPTHLIKTRGQQVTLRCSPKSGHDTVSWYQQALGQGPQFIFQYYEEEERQRGNFPDRFSGHQFPNYSSELNVNALLLGDSALYLCASSLLAALNEQFFGPGTRLTVL.

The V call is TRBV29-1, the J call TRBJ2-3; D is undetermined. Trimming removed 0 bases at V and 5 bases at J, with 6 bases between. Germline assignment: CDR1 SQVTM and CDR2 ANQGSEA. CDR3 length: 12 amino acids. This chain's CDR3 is CSVEEPRDTQYF. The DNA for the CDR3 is TGCAGCGTTGAAGAACCTAGAGATACGCAGTATTTT.

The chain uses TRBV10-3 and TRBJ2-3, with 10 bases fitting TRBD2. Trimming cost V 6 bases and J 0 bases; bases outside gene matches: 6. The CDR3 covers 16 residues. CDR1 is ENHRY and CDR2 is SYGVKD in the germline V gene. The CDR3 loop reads CAISGLAVSSTDTQYF. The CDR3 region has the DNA TGTGCCATCAGCGGACTAGCGGTCTCTAGCACAGATACGCAGTATTTT.

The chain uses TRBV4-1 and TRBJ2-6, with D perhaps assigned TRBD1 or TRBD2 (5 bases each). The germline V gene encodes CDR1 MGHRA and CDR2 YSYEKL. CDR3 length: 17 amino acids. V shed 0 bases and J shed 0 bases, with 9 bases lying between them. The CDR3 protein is CASSQDAGSSGANVLTF. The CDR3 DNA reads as TGCGCCAGCAGCCAAGATGCAGGGAGCTCTGGGGCCAACGTCCTGACTTTC.

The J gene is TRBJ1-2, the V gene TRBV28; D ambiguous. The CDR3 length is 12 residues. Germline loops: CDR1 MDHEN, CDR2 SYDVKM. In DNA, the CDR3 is TGTGCGTCGCAGAAGATTAACTATGGCTACACCTTC. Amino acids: CASQKINYGYTF.

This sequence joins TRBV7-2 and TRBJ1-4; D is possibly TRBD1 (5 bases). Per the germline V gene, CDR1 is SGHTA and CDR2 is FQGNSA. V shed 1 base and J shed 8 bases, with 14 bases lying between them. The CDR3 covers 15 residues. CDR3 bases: TGTGCCAGCAGCTTAGGAGGCGGGGCTGGAGAAAAACTGTTTTTT. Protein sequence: CASSLGGGAGEKLFF.